This entry is about one T cell receptor (beta chain). Random-hexamer reverse transcription was applied to roughly 0.45 to 1 ug RNA. TCRdb re-analysed the immunoSEQ multiplex PCR reads in MiXCR, keeping a single row per CDR3 protein. The table lists hundreds of thousands of distinct CDR3 sequences, approximately 90% of them singletons. The CDR3 has 15 residues. V was clipped by 3 bases and J by 0 bases, with 11 bases between them. The V gene's germline CDR1 is LGHNT and CDR2 FRNRAP. This entry is derived from a study of CD8 T cells in Susac syndrome. TEMRA cells were FACS-enriched, and CD8+ and CD4+ T cells were isolated negatively.

The chain links TRBV12-5 to TRBJ1-2; D ambiguous. The sequence was collected from a human donor with multiple sclerosis. The specimen was CD8+ T cells from PBMCs. In nucleotides, the CDR3 is TGTGCTAGTGGTTTAGAGCCAGTATCTAACTATGGCTACACCTTC. Its protein is CASGLEPVSNYGYTF.